The present entry profiles one T cell receptor beta chain with its context. The antigen is not known. Culture lasted around eleven days before CD4+ T cell isolation. The cohort was immunized with two doses of either the BNT162b2 or mRNA-1273 vaccine. The authors exchanged half the medium for IL-2 medium on days 3 and 7. TCRdb's copy holds only in-frame clones and misses some; the assay was immunoSEQ multiplex PCR. The sample lists roughly 41,000 clones; approximately 70% were seen once. The sample originates from a study of vaccination effects on CD4 cells after COVID-19. Background on the study: The median interval between the second dose and post-vaccine sampling was 72 days. The researchers cultured 1.5 million to 2.5 million PBMC per well with 8.5 to 10 IU/ml IL-2 and 8 to 10 ug/ml peptides.

Study-level findings and limits: From healthy vaccinees, only 1 of 255 vaccine-induced clones also reacted to common cold coronaviruses.

The source was CD4+ T cells from PBMCs cultured without peptide, collected after COVID-19 vaccination. This clonotype originated in a human donor who received a COVID-19 vaccine.

This CDR3 reads CASSIGSSGGAAQFF. Here the CDR3 DNA reads TGTGCCAGTAGTATAGGGTCTAGCGGGGGGGCAGCTCAGTTCTTC. The rearrangement joins TRBV19 to TRBJ2-1; 12 bases are shared with TRBD2. The CDR3 is 15 amino acids. V gave up 1 base and J gave up 13 bases; unmatched junction bases: 8. The germline V gene encodes CDR1 LNHDA and CDR2 SQIVND (reference sequence). Based on the CDR3 plus reference TRBV19 and TRBJ2-1, the full variable domain is DGGITQSPKYLFRKEGQNVTLSCEQNLNHDAMYWYRQDPGQGLRLIYYSQIVNDFQKGDIAEGYSVSREKKESFPLTVTSAQKNPTAFYLCASSIGSSGGAAQFFGPGTRLTVL.